The sequence of this T cell receptor (beta chain) was determined in a study of CD8+ T cells in alopecia areata. Across the whole study: Treated individuals took tofacitinib by mouth, 5 to 10 mg twice daily.

Study-wide findings and caveats: The study also sequences resident alphabeta T cells of normal skin in scalp samples. Persistence during tofacitinib was seen for many expanded lesional clones in scalp and blood.

About this clone: Its antigen is not identified.

The treatment is: oral pan-JAK inhibitor, 5-10 mg twice daily. There are 16 residues in the CDR3. Germline loops: CDR1 MGHRA, CDR2 YSYEKL. Trimming shortened V by 4 bases and J by 4 bases, and 14 bases separated the two germline ends. Once RNA had been extracted, it was reverse transcribed into cDNA to act as the sequencing template. TCRdb keeps only in-frame clones here, not all; method: immunoSEQ multiplex PCR. The sample holds some 190,000 clones, around three fifths seen once. The chain links TRBV4-1 to TRBJ2-6; D possibly corresponds to TRBD1 (6 bases). The starting material was CD4+ T cells sorted from blood, obtained at week 24, from a patient treated with tofacitinib. This TCR derives from a human donor with alopecia areata. The CDR3 loop is CASSLDTGPGANVLTF. The CDR3 DNA is TGCGCCAGCAGCCTTGACACAGGGCCCGGGGCCAACGTCCTGACTTTC.